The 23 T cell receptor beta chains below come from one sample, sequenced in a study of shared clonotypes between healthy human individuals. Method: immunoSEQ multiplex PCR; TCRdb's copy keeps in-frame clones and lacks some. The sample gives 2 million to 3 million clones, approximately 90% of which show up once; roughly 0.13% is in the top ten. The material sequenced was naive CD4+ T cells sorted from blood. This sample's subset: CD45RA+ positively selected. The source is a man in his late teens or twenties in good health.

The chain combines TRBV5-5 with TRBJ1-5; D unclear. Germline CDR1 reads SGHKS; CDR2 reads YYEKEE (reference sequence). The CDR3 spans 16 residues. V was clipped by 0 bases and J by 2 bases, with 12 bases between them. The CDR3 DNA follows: TGTGCCAGCAGCTTGGGTCGGGTTAAGGGCAATCAGCCCCAGCATTTT. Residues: CASSLGRVKGNQPQHF.

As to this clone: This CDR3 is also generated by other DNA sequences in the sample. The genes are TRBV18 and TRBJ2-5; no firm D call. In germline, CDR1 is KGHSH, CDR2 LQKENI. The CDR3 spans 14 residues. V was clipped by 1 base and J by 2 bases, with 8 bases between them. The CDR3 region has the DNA TGTGCCAGCTCACCACGCGTGGGACAAGAGACCCAGTACTTC. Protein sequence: CASSPRVGQETQYF.

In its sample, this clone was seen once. The CDR3 loop is CASSYFGGQGETQYF. CDR3 sequence (DNA): TGTGCCAGCAGTTACTTCGGGGGGCAGGGGGAGACCCAGTACTTC. The gene calls are TRBV6-6 and TRBJ2-5; D is perhaps TRBD2 (7 bases). V was trimmed by 1 base and J by 5 bases, leaving 14 bases between them. Germline CDR1 is MNHNY and CDR2 is SVGAGI (reference sequence). The CDR3 runs 15 residues.

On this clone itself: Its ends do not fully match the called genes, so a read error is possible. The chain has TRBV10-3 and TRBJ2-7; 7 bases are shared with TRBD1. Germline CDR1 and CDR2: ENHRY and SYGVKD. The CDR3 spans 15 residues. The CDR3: CASSYSLTGDYEQYF. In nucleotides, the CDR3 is TGTGCCAGCAGTTACTCCCTTACAGGGGACTACGAGCAGTACTTC.

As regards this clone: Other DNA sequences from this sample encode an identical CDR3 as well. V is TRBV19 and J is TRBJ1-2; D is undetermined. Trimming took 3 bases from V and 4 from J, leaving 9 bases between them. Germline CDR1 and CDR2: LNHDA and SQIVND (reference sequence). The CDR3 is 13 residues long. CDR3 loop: CASSIYSGYGYTF. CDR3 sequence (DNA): TGTGCCAGTAGTATTTACAGCGGCTATGGCTACACCTTC. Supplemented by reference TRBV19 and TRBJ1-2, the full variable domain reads DGGITQSPKYLFRKEGQNVTLSCEQNLNHDAMYWYRQDPGQGLRLIYYSQIVNDFQKGDIAEGYSVSREKKESFPLTVTSAQKNPTAFYLCASSIYSGYGYTFGSGTRLTVV.

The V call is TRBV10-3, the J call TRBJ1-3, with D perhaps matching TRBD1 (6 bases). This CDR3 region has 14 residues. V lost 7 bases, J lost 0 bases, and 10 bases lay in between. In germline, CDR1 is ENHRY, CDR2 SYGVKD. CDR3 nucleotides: TGTGCCATCACCGGGACAAACTCTGGAAACACCATATATTTT. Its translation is CAITGTNSGNTIYF.

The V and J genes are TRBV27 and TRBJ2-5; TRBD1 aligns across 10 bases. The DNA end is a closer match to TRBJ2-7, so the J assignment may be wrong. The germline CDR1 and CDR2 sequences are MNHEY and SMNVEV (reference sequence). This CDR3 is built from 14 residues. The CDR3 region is CASSSTGGLHEQYF. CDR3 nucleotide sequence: TGTGCCAGCAGCTCGACAGGGGGCTTACACGAGCAGTACTTC.

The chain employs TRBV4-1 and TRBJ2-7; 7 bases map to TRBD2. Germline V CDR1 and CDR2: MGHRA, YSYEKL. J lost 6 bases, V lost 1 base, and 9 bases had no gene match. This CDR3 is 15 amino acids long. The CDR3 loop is CASSQGGGRRGEQYF. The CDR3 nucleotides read TGCGCCAGCAGCCAAGGGGGGGGGAGAAGGGGCGAGCAGTACTTC.

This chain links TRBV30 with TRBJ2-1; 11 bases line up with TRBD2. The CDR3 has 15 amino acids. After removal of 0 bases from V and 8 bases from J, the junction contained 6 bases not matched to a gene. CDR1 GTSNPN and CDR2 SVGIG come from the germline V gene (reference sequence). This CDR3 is CAWSVNLAGGDEQFF. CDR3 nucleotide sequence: TGTGCCTGGAGTGTAAACCTAGCGGGAGGTGATGAGCAGTTCTTC.

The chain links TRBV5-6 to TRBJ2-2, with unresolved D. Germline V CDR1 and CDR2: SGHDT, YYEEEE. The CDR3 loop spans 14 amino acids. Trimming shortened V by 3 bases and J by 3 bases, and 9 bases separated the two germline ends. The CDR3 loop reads CASSSRRYTGELFF. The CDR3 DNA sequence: TGTGCCAGCAGCTCGCGAAGGTACACCGGGGAGCTGTTTTTT.

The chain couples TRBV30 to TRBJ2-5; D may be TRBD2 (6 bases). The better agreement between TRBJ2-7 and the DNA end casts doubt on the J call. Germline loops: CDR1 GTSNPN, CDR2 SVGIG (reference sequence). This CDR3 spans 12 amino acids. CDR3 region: CAGGGGIYEQYF. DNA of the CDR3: TGTGCCGGGGGAGGAGGGATCTACGAGCAGTACTTC.

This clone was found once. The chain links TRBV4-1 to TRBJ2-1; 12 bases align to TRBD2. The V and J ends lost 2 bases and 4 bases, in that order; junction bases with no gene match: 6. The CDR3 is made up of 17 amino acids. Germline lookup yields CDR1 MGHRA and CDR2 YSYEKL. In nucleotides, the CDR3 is TGCGCCAGCAGCCAACCACTCCTAGCGGGAGGGTACAATGAGCAGTTCTTC. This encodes CASSQPLLAGGYNEQFF.

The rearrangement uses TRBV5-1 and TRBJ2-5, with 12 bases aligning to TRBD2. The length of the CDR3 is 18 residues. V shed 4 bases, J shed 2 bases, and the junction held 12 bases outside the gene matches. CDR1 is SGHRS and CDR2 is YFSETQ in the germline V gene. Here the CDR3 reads CASSPRAASGRVQETQYF. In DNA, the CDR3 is TGCGCCAGCAGCCCAAGGGCAGCTAGCGGGAGGGTACAAGAGACCCAGTACTTC.

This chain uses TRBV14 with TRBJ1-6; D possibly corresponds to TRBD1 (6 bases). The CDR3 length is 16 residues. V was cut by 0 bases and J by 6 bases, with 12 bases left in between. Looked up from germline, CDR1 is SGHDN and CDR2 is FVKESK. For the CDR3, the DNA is TGTGCCAGCAGCCAAGAGGGGGGGGCTAGTAATTCACCCCTCCACTTT. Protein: CASSQEGGASNSPLHF.

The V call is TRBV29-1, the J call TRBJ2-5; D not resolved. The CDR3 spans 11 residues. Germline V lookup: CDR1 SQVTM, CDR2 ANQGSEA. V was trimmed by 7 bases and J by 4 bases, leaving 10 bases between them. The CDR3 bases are TGCAGCGCACGTCTGGGAGAGACCCAGTACTTC. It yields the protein CSARLGETQYF.

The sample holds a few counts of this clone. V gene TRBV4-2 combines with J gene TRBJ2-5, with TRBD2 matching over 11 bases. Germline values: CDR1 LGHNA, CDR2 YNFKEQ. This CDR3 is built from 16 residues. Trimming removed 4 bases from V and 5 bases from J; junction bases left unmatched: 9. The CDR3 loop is CASSLGTSGNLETQYF. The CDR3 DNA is TGTGCCAGCAGCCTTGGGACTAGCGGAAACCTGGAGACCCAGTACTTC.

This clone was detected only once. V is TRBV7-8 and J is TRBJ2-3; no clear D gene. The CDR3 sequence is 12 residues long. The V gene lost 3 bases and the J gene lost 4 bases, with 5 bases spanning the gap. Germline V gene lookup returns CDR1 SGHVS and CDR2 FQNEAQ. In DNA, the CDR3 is TGTGCCAGCAGCTTCCATGCAGATACGCAGTATTTT. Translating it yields CASSFHADTQYF.

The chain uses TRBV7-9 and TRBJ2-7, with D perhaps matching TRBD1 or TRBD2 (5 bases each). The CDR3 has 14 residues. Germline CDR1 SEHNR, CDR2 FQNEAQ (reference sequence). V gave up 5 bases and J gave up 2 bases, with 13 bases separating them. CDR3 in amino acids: CASSPGTATYEQYF. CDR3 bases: TGTGCCAGCAGCCCCGGGACGGCAACCTACGAGCAGTACTTC.

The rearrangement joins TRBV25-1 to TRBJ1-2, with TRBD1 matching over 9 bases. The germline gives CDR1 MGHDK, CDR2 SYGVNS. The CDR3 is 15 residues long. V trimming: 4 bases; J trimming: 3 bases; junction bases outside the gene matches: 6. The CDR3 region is CASSVDGTGYYGYTF. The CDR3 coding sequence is TGTGCCAGCAGTGTCGACGGGACAGGGTACTATGGCTACACCTTC.

CDR3 coding DNA: TGTGCCAGCAGCGTAGGAGCTGGGGTTGACGGGACGCAGTATTTT. Its translation: CASSVGAGVDGTQYF. V and J are TRBV9 and TRBJ2-3; unclear D gene. CDR1 is SGDLS and CDR2 is YYNGEE in the germline V gene. The CDR3 runs to 15 residues. V was cut by 0 bases and J by 9 bases, with 17 bases left in between. The variable domain in full, completed from reference TRBV9 and TRBJ2-3, reads DSGVTQTPKHLITATGQRVTLRCSPRSGDLSVYWYQQSLDQGLQFLIQYYNGEERAKGNILERFSAQQFPDLHSELNLSSLELGDSALYFCASSVGAGVDGTQYFGPGTRLTVL.

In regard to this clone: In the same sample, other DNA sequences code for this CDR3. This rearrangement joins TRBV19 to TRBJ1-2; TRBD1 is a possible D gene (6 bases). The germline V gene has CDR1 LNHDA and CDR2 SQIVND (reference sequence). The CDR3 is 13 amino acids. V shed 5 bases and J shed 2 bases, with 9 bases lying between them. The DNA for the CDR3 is TGTGCCAGTAGTCCCACAGGGAACTATGGCTACACCTTC. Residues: CASSPTGNYGYTF.

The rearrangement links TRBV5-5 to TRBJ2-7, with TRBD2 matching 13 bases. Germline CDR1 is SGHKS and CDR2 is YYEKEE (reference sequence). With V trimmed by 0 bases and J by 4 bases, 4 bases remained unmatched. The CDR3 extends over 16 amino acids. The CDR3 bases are TGTGCCAGCAGCTTGGCCCCGACTAGCGGGGGGTACGAGCAGTACTTC. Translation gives CASSLAPTSGGYEQYF.

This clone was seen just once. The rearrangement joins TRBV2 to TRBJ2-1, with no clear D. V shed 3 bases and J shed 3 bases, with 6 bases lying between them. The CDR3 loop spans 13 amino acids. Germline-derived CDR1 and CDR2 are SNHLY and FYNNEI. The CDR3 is CASSETNYNEQFF. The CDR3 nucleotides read TGTGCCAGCAGTGAGACCAACTACAATGAGCAGTTCTTC.